The entry that follows covers one T cell receptor (beta chain) sequence. Its antigen is undetermined. These data belong to a study of cytomegalovirus exposure and HLA in healthy donors. This CDR3 region has 14 residues. Looked up from germline, CDR1 is MDHEN and CDR2 is SYDVKM. The V gene end was trimmed by 1 base and the J gene end by 8 bases; junction bases not matched to a gene: 6. General study findings and limits: Later on, an analysis found that several of the most significant clusters appeared to be linked to common viral pathogens, which included parvovirus B19. Accurate HLA-A and HLA-B prediction from TCR beta sequences was reported for most subjects. The study found most TCR sequences rare, yet found some public TCRs in many donors.

The study ran its PCR with 60 Vbeta and 13 Jbeta primers. TCRdb keeps only in-frame clones here, not all; method: immunoSEQ multiplex PCR. Of around 180,000 clones detected, over 75% appear once; the ten largest clones hold approximately 0.55%. Everyone who donated was a healthy bone marrow donor. The chain recombines TRBV28 with TRBJ1-2; 8 bases agree with TRBD1. This receptor was identified in a woman aged 45-65 years in good health and CMV-seronegative. Sample: PBMCs. This CDR3 reads CASSLLAGGGGYTF. CDR3 DNA sequence: TGTGCCAGCAGTTTATTAGCAGGGGGCGGCGGCTACACCTTC.